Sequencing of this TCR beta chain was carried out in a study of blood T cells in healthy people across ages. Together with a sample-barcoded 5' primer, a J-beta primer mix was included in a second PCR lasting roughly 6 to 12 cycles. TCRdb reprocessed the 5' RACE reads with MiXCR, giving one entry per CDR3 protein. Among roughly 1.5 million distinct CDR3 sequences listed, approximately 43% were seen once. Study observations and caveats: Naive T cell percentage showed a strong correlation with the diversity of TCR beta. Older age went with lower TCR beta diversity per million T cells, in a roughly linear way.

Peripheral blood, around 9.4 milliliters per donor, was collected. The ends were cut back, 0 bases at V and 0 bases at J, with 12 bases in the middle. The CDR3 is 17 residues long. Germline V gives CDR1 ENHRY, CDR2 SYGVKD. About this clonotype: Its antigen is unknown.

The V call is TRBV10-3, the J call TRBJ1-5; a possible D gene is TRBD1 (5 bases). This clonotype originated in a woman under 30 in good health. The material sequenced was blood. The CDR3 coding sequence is TGTGCCATCAGTGAGTCCGGGGCTTCTCATAGCAATCAGCCCCAGCATTTT. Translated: CAISESGASHSNQPQHF.